This T cell receptor (beta chain) came from a study of technical replicates of blood from a few donors. Sequencing used immunoSEQ multiplex PCR; TCRdb keeps in-frame clones, though not all of them. The data show tens of thousands of clones, 95% to 97% seen once. Germline V gene data show CDR1 as WNHNN and CDR2 as SYGVQD (reference sequence). The germline V and J ends were trimmed by 4 bases and 6 bases, with 9 bases remaining between them. This CDR3 is 13 amino acids long. The receptor comes from a human donor in good health. Sequencing was performed on T cells isolated from PBMCs. J is TRBJ2-2 and V is TRBV10-1; TRBD2 is a possible D gene (6 bases). DNA of the CDR3: TGCGCCAGCAGTGGGGGGGACCCCGGGGAGCTGTTTTTT. Translated, it gives CASSGGDPGELFF.